Included here is one TCR beta chain sequence, with context. It has no known antigen specificity. Per-base quality was not reported, and no clone a single base away is much larger than it. The sample is drawn from a study of cytomegalovirus exposure and HLA in healthy donors (dated by TCRdb to the late 2010s). In the study overall: According to an earlier analysis of 450 to 650 of the donors, about 179 million T cells yielded roughly 100 million unique TCR beta sequences and approximately 280 Gb of sequence data. An early release covering roughly 640 HLA-typed donors comprised about 300 gigabases of sequencing data and roughly 86 million unique TCR sequences. Among the roughly 370 genotyped donors, under 90% belonged to the genetic ancestry cluster associated with self-reported Caucasian donors. The study was designed to test whether signatures of past pathogen exposure could be identified by cataloging public T cell receptors. The study profiled the T cell repertoires of about 640 subjects by immunosequencing and related them to cytomegalovirus serostatus. A separate validation cohort of roughly 130 different subjects was used in addition to the roughly 640-subject first cohort. High-throughput TCR immunosequencing, statistical association of individual TCRs with disease status, and machine learning were combined to predict cytomegalovirus infection status. A later analysis re-analyzed previously published TCR beta repertoires from approximately 670 donors and added high-resolution HLA genotyping to study TCR occurrence patterns. Rather than using new phenotypic data, the later analysis identified candidate immune exposures from TCR beta sequences and from how often those sequences occurred across donors. To decide whether each TCR beta V gene segment behaved as functional or pseudogenic, an earlier analysis of approximately 600 of the donors relied on high-throughput TCR beta sequencing. Donor age, sex, ethnicity and CMV serostatus were collected together with the repertoire data. In a later genetic analysis, genome-wide SNP genotypes for about 65% of the roughly 700 donors were used, and that subset was treated as a discovery cohort. All discovery cohort repertoires had been generated on a single sequencing platform. Class I and class II HLA loci were covered by the typing at four-digit resolution. Typing coverage varied by locus: roughly 629-630 donors for A, B, C, DRB1 and DQB1; 522 for DQA1; nearly 610 for DPA1; about 450 for DPB1. About five DR-DQ haplotypes were treated as single units for association and clustering because of strong linkage in the cohort. Among some 400 genotyped donors of the cohort, an average of roughly 230,000 unique TCR beta nucleotide sequences was sequenced per donor, of which about 19% were non-productive. What the study reported, not specific to this receptor: A later analysis found that HLA-associated TCR beta chains were more clonally expanded and had lower generation probabilities than equally common non-associated chains. A later genetic analysis reported fewer N-insertions in productive TCRs among donors in an Asian-associated ancestry cluster than the roughly 700-donor mean. Broadly in line with IMGT annotations, most TCR beta V segments showed up in productive rearrangements about 87% or about 30% of the time in an earlier analysis of several hundred of the donors. Linkage disequilibrium might explain the correlated functional status among segregating V segments, but an unknown experimental factor could not be excluded. Most TCR sequences were observed very rarely across donors, whereas some public TCRs were present in many individuals. According to a later analysis, TCR association rates differed among HLA loci, with DRB1 alleles showing the most associated TCRs and HLA-C alleles showing the fewest. A further reported finding was that TCR beta sequences accurately predicted the HLA-A and HLA-B alleles for most subjects in the first cohort. In vitro tests confirmed that a few of the cytomegalovirus-associated TCR beta chains recognize cytomegalovirus antigens. This cohort had only TCR beta chains sequenced, and the lack of alpha or paired-chain data limited which features could be detected. According to a later analysis, most CMV-associated TCR beta chains appeared to be HLA-restricted, and the HLA associations seemed to be driven largely by CMV exposure. A cluster of highly shared sequence variants was judged likely to be a technical artifact of the sequencing pipeline. According to the authors, the approach could potentially be generalized to other disease states and immunological phenotypes. HLA typing was unavailable for some donors at each locus, so association tests used only the typed subset. The study listed 150 to 200 TCR beta chains as associated with cytomegalovirus. Roughly 17 rarely observed V segments, including chromosome 9 orphons, were excluded from the earlier analysis of a few hundred of the donors because counts were too low. An association between a missense DCLRE1C variant and V-gene and J-gene trimming of TCR beta chains was found in a later genetic analysis and replicated in an independent cohort. The classifier was reported to diagnose cytomegalovirus status with high specificity and sensitivity in both the original cohort and the validation cohort. Some IMGT-functional V segments, including TRBV6-2 and TRBV6-3, could not be told apart with the 87-base-pair reads, so those segments were excluded. Presence/absence analyses assumed roughly uniform sequencing depth across donors, an assumption that may not hold. A later analysis associated 17,000 or so TCR beta sequences with specific HLA alleles at a false discovery rate of 0.05. In a later analysis, several top co-occurrence clusters were reported to appear linked to parvovirus B19, influenza, CMV and Epstein-Barr virus. When HLA alleles, especially DR and DQ, strongly co-occurred, attributing TCR associations to individual alleles was difficult. Immune exposure information for the cohort was limited to CMV serostatus.

The method behind the library was the immunoSEQ multiplex PCR assay. For the multiplex PCR, a mixture combining 60 forward primers for TCR Vbeta segments and 13 reverse primers for TCR Jbeta segments was used. Amplification of the CDR3 region of rearranged TCR beta genes was performed with a multiplex PCR assay on genomic DNA. The Illumina HiSeq System was used to sequence the amplified TCR beta libraries as 87-base-pair reads. The authors' analysis ran thus. A later analysis counted some 80 million unique TCR beta chains across the 550 to 800 repertoires, and 9 million to 14 million of these chains were shared by at least two donors. To remove PCR and sequencing errors, raw reads were error-corrected and collapsed into unique sequences using a nearest-neighbor algorithm that merged closely related sequences. V, D and J gene segments were assigned by aligning CDR3 sequences to IMGT reference sequences. For a sequence to be retained, at least a six-nucleotide match to both a V gene segment and a J gene segment was required. A rearrangement counted as productive if the CDR3 had no stop codons and remained in frame with V and J, and every other rearrangement counted as non-productive. Following IMGT convention, CDR3 was defined as the stretch from the second conserved V-encoded cysteine to the conserved J-encoded phenylalanine. The earlier analysis of fewer than 700 of the donors excluded sequences that lacked an unambiguous match to a single V gene segment. In an earlier analysis of approximately 590 of the donors, V segments were called functional above 56.7% productive rearrangements and were called segregating when the between-donor standard deviation exceeded 5%. A statistical classification framework was developed to diagnose cytomegalovirus status using the catalog of TCR beta chain sequences. A later analysis assigned V and J genes by comparing TCR nucleotide sequences with IMGT/GENE-DB human TR gene sequences. A later analysis assigned CDR3 sequences and most-parsimonious VDJ recombination scenarios with the TCRdist pipeline. A later analysis defined each TCR beta chain by its CDR3 amino acid sequence plus V-gene family, and excluded reads lacking a unique V-gene family. A later analysis removed over 500 highly shared, low-generation-probability nucleotide sequences to deal with suspected cross-contamination and a sequencing artifact. A later analysis calculated a clonal expansion index for each public chain from normalized within-repertoire ranks of inferred template counts. Generation probabilities in a later analysis came from a VDJ recombination model fitted to out-of-frame rearrangements, and those results were checked against IGoR. In a later analysis, TCR-TCR, TCR-HLA and TCR-CMV co-occurrence was scored with hypergeometric tests, and a repertoire-size bias correction was applied to TCR pairs. A later analysis estimated false discovery rates by permuting HLA or CMV assignments 20 times. In a later analysis, co-occurring TCRs were grouped with DBSCAN, and TCRdist sequence similarity was added when clustering was performed within HLA-allele-positive subsets. For co-occurrence clustering, repertoires with fewer than 30,000 or more than 120,000 public chains were excluded, along with about five repertoires with anomalous nucleotide sharing. TCRdb carries this immuneACCESS record with in-frame sequences only. Its versions omit some clonotypes, under half of them owing to an unresolved V gene in the studies checked, with the rest unexplained. That table furnishes V, J and clone size, whereas the DNA furnished D and trimming. Across this sample there are roughly 150,000 clones, with about 82% seen only once. The top ten constitute 4.3% of the sample.

The germline ends are 9 bases apart after V is trimmed by 6 bases and J by 3 bases. CDR1 and CDR2, per the germline V gene (reference sequence), are MNHEY and SMNVEV. The CDR3 holds 13 amino acids from the cysteine to the phenylalanine. Only the CDR3 DNA is retained, 39 bases long and in frame from the first base. The cohort comprised some 700 healthy bone marrow donors. At the time of sampling, all cohort members were nominally healthy, though unrecorded immune exposures were likely present. The donor was CMV seropositive and was included in the group of almost 300 seropositive cohort members. A peripheral blood sample was collected from each donor, and TCR beta sequencing was performed on peripheral blood mononuclear cells. Genomic DNA was extracted from the blood cell samples with the Qiagen DNeasy Blood Extraction Kit.

The source of this sequence is a middle-aged woman in good health and CMV-seropositive. The rearranged chain carries TRBV27 and TRBJ2-1, with TRBD2 tentatively as D gene (5 bases match). Sequencing was performed on PBMCs. Here the CDR3 is given as CASRNGVYNEQFF. DNA sequence: TGTGCCAGCAGAAACGGGGTCTACAATGAGCAGTTCTTC.